A selection of T cell receptor beta chains follows, all from one sample in a study of blood T cell repertoires in COVID-19. The table came from immunoSEQ multiplex PCR; TCRdb's copy has only in-frame clones and leaves some out. The sample records about 190,000 clones, around 83% being singletons. The sample comprised peripheral blood. Receptors were obtained from an elderly woman with acute or convalescent COVID-19. The CDR3 runs from the conserved cysteine through the conserved F or W. The order of the fields is V gene, J gene, D gene, clone size, CDR3 DNA, CDR3 protein. D genes are given only for firm matches. Clone sizes are given selectively: once, few, many, or a class where the clone is expanded.

v_gene: TRBV9
j_gene: TRBJ2-1
d_gene: NA
abundance: NA
CDR3nt: TGTGCCAGCAGCGTAGGCGGAAATCTGGGCAATGAGCAGTTCTTC
CDR3aa: CASSVGGNLGNEQFF

v_gene: TRBV5-1
j_gene: TRBJ2-1
d_gene: NA
abundance: NA
CDR3nt: TGCGCCAGCAGCTCTCAGGGGGGCTTACTAATGGACAATGAGCAGTTCTTC
CDR3aa: CASSSQGGLLMDNEQFF

v_gene: TRBV5-8
j_gene: TRBJ2-1
d_gene: TRBD2
abundance: few
CDR3nt: TGTGCCAGCCACCGTAGCGGGACGGTGGGCTCCTACAATGAGCAGTTCTTC
CDR3aa: CASHRSGTVGSYNEQFF

v_gene: TRBV6-5
j_gene: TRBJ1-4
d_gene: TRBD1
abundance: NA
CDR3nt: TGTGCCAGCAGCACCGGACAGGCCCTATCACTGTTTTTT
CDR3aa: CASSTGQALSLFF

v_gene: TRBV10-1
j_gene: TRBJ2-2
d_gene: TRBD2
abundance: NA
CDR3nt: TGCGCCAGCAGCATTACTAGCGGGGGGAACACCGGGGAGCTGTTTTTT
CDR3aa: CASSITSGGNTGELFF

v_gene: TRBV7-3
j_gene: TRBJ1-2
d_gene: NA
abundance: NA
CDR3nt: TGTGCCAGCAGCTTGGACAGATCCGGTGGCTACACCTTC
CDR3aa: CASSLDRSGGYTF

v_gene: TRBV28
j_gene: TRBJ2-1
d_gene: NA
abundance: NA
CDR3nt: TGTGCCCTCCGAGGCGCCCCTGTGGGTGAGCAGTTCTTC
CDR3aa: CALRGAPVGEQFF

v_gene: TRBV5-1
j_gene: TRBJ2-5
d_gene: NA
abundance: NA
CDR3nt: TGCGCCAGCAGTCCCGTTCCGGGATTCCAAGAGACCCAGTACTTC
CDR3aa: CASSPVPGFQETQYF

v_gene: TRBV7-9
j_gene: TRBJ2-3
d_gene: TRBD1
abundance: NA
CDR3nt: TGTGCCAGCAGCGACACCTCGGGACAGCACACAGATACGCAGTATTTT
CDR3aa: CASSDTSGQHTDTQYF

v_gene: TRBV7-3
j_gene: TRBJ2-1
d_gene: NA
abundance: NA
CDR3nt: TGTGCCAGCAGCCGGGGAAGCACAAATGAGCAGTTCTTC
CDR3aa: CASSRGSTNEQFF

v_gene: TRBV27
j_gene: TRBJ2-3
d_gene: NA
abundance: NA
CDR3nt: TGTGCCAGCAGTTTATGGCAGGCAGATACGCAGTATTTT
CDR3aa: CASSLWQADTQYF

v_gene: TRBV18
j_gene: TRBJ1-1
d_gene: NA
abundance: NA
CDR3nt: TGTGCCAGCTCAGACAGGAGGAACACTGAAGCTTTCTTT
CDR3aa: CASSDRRNTEAFF

v_gene: TRBV19
j_gene: TRBJ1-3
d_gene: TRBD1
abundance: NA
CDR3nt: TGTGCCAGTAGTATCTTGCAGGGGGCTTTGACTGGAAACACCATATATTTT
CDR3aa: CASSILQGALTGNTIYF

v_gene: TRBV5-1
j_gene: TRBJ2-2
d_gene: NA
abundance: once
CDR3nt: TGCGCCAGCAGCTTGACAGGGATTAGCACCGGGGAGCTGTTTTTT
CDR3aa: CASSLTGISTGELFF

v_gene: TRBV7-2
j_gene: TRBJ1-2
d_gene: NA
abundance: NA
CDR3nt: TGTGCCAGCAGCTTAACCCCCGAGGTGAACTATGGCTACACCTTC
CDR3aa: CASSLTPEVNYGYTF

v_gene: TRBV27
j_gene: TRBJ1-6
d_gene: NA
abundance: NA
CDR3nt: TGTGCCAGCAGTTTCGAAGTCGGGCAGGGACTTGGGTATAATTCACCCCTCCACTTT
CDR3aa: CASSFEVGQGLGYNSPLHF

v_gene: TRBV7-3
j_gene: TRBJ2-2
d_gene: NA
abundance: NA
CDR3nt: TGTGCCAGCAGCTTCTCACAGGGTGGTGGCGGGGAGCTGTTTTTT
CDR3aa: CASSFSQGGGGELFF

v_gene: TRBV30
j_gene: TRBJ1-5
d_gene: NA
abundance: once
CDR3nt: TGTGCCTGGAGTCCTAGGGGTTTTAGCAATCAGCCCCAGCATTTT
CDR3aa: CAWSPRGFSNQPQHF

v_gene: TRBV2
j_gene: TRBJ1-1
d_gene: TRBD1
abundance: NA
CDR3nt: TGTGCCAGCAGGGGGAGGGACAGGGAGGTGAACACTGAAGCTTTCTTT
CDR3aa: CASRGRDREVNTEAFF

v_gene: TRBV28
j_gene: TRBJ1-1
d_gene: NA
abundance: NA
CDR3nt: TGTGCCAGCAGTTCCTGGGGAGGGGTCACTGAAGCTTTCTTT
CDR3aa: CASSSWGGVTEAFF

v_gene: TRBV7-2
j_gene: TRBJ2-7
d_gene: NA
abundance: once
CDR3nt: TGTGCCAGCAGACGAACGGTGTACTACGAGCAGTACTTC
CDR3aa: CASRRTVYYEQYF

v_gene: TRBV6-5
j_gene: TRBJ1-1
d_gene: TRBD1
abundance: few
CDR3nt: TGTGCCAGCAGTTACGGCAGGGGGCGGTTTGAAGCTTTCTTT
CDR3aa: CASSYGRGRFEAFF